Presented here are 29 T cell receptor beta chains from one specimen sequenced in a study of OX40 agonist ivuxolimab in advanced cancers. Measured with immunoSEQ multiplex PCR; TCRdb has only the in-frame clones, and not every one. Of about 15,000 clones listed, more than 80% were seen once; the top ten hold about 30%. The sample in question was CD4+ or CD8+ T cells sorted from blood, obtained in a trial of the OX40 agonist ivuxolimab. The receptors stem from an adult with an advanced solid tumor such as melanoma, head and neck, liver or kidney cancer.

The rearrangement links TRBV11-3 to TRBJ2-7; D may be TRBD1 (5 bases). Germline CDR1 and CDR2: SGHNT and YENEEA. The CDR3 runs 13 residues. V was cut by 4 bases and J by 1 base, with 8 bases left in between. The CDR3 sequence is CASSSRESYEQYF. For the CDR3, the DNA is TGTGCCAGCAGCTCCAGGGAATCCTACGAGCAGTACTTC. Combining the CDR3 with reference TRBV11-3 and TRBJ2-7 gives the whole variable domain EAGVVQSPRYKIIEKKQPVAFWCNPISGHNTLYWYLQNLGQGPELLIRYENEEAVDDSQLPKDRFSAERLKGVDSTLKIQPAELGDSAVYLCASSSRESYEQYFGPGTRLTVT.

The chain combines TRBV5-8 with TRBJ2-7; 7 bases are shared with TRBD1. The CDR3 totals 14 residues. The junction had 3 bases not matched to a gene; V was cut back by 0 bases and J by 3 bases. CDR1 is SGHTS and CDR2 is YDEGEE in the germline V gene. The CDR3 DNA reads TGTGCCAGCAGCTTGGGGACAGGAGTCTACGAGCAGTACTTC. Residues: CASSLGTGVYEQYF.

The table lists this clone with a few counts. The genes are TRBV4-2 and TRBJ2-3; 8 bases agree with TRBD1. CDR1 is LGHNA and CDR2 is YNFKEQ in the germline V gene. V gave up 1 base and J gave up 1 base; unmatched junction bases: 7. The CDR3 sequence is 17 residues long. CDR3 DNA: TGTGCCAGCAGCCAAGGGCAGGGGGGACAGGGCACAGATACGCAGTATTTT. It specifies CASSQGQGGQGTDTQYF.

The chain links TRBV7-9 to TRBJ2-3; TRBD2 agrees at 11 bases. The CDR3 has 17 residues. V lost 4 bases to trimming and J lost 4 bases; unmatched junction nucleotides: 10. Per germline, CDR1 SEHNR and CDR2 FQNEAQ (reference sequence). CDR3: CASSSTLLAGAPDTQYF. The CDR3 region has the DNA TGTGCCAGCAGCTCCACTTTACTAGCGGGAGCCCCAGATACGCAGTATTTT.

The chain uses TRBV7-7 and TRBJ2-5; 7 bases fit TRBD1. V was pared by 0 bases and J by 5 bases, with 6 bases of the junction left unmatched. The CDR3 covers 15 residues. From germline, CDR1 is SSHAT and CDR2 FNYEAQ (reference sequence). The CDR3 nucleotides are TGTGCCAGCAGCTTAGCTCAGGGGGTATTCGAGACCCAGTACTTC. It specifies CASSLAQGVFETQYF.

Worth noting for this clone: A read error may produce the germline difference seen at one junction end. The chain combines TRBV5-6 with TRBJ2-7; TRBD2 aligns across 9 bases. The CDR3 consists of 14 residues. CDR1 is SGHDT, CDR2 YYEEEE, per germline. CDR3 protein: CANSSGTSFYEQYF. The DNA for the CDR3 is TGTGCCAACAGCTCCGGGACTAGCTTCTACGAGCAGTACTTC.

This rearrangement joins TRBV6-1 to TRBJ2-7; 9 nucleotides match TRBD2. The CDR3 has 14 residues. The junction had 7 bases not matched to a gene; V was cut back by 5 bases and J by 5 bases. Germline V gene data show CDR1 as MNHNS and CDR2 as SASEGT. Here the CDR3 DNA reads TGTGCCAGCAGTTTAGCGGGGGTCTTCGACGAGCAGTACTTC. Residues: CASSLAGVFDEQYF.

This clone was detected only once. This may come from a read error, since a much larger clone is one base off. Other DNA sequences in this sample translate to the same CDR3. The chain carries TRBV11-2 and TRBJ2-7; 9 bases line up with TRBD1. CDR3 length equals 13 residues. V lost 5 bases and J lost 3; bases outside the gene matches: 2. Germline CDR1 and CDR2: SGHAT and FQNNGV. In nucleotides, the CDR3 is TGTGCCAGCAGCCCGGGACAGGGCTACGAGCAGTACTTC. Protein: CASSPGQGYEQYF.

V gene TRBV7-9 combines with J gene TRBJ2-1; 9 bases line up with TRBD1. The ends lost 5 bases at V and 6 bases at J; junction bases unmatched: 11. CDR1 and CDR2 from the germline V gene are SEHNR and FQNEAQ (reference sequence). The CDR3 runs 16 residues. The CDR3 DNA follows: TGTGCCAGCAGCCCCCGGGACAGGGTTGTATCCAATGAGCAGTTCTTC. The encoded protein is CASSPRDRVVSNEQFF. Using reference TRBV7-9 and TRBJ2-1 for the parts outside the CDR3, the full variable domain is DTGVSQNPRHKITKRGQNVTFRCDPISEHNRLYWYRQTLGQGPEFLTYFQNEAQLEKSRLLSDRFSAERPKGSFSTLEIQRTEQGDSAMYLCASSPRDRVVSNEQFFGPGTRLTVL.

The J gene is TRBJ2-2, the V gene TRBV4-2; 9 bases map to TRBD2. CDR1 is LGHNA, CDR2 YNFKEQ, per germline. V trimming: 2 bases; J trimming: 5 bases; junction bases outside the gene matches: 9. The CDR3 is 17 residues long. The CDR3 loop reads CASSQNIAGGPTGELFF. DNA for the CDR3: TGTGCCAGCAGCCAAAACATCGCGGGAGGGCCGACCGGGGAGCTGTTTTTT.

This chain joins TRBV14 and TRBJ2-6; the D is unclear. CDR1 SGHDN and CDR2 FVKESK come from the germline V gene. V lost 2 bases and J lost 4, with 3 bases in between. The CDR3 runs to 13 residues. Here the CDR3 DNA reads TGTGCCAGCAGCCAAAGGGGGGCCAACGTCCTGACTTTC. Translating it yields CASSQRGANVLTF.

This clone appeared a few times. The chain couples TRBV5-1 to TRBJ1-1, with D possibly being TRBD1 (6 bases). Germline loops: CDR1 SGHRS, CDR2 YFSETQ. The CDR3 length is 15 residues. The ends were cut back, 5 bases at V and 0 bases at J, with 14 bases in the middle. As DNA, the CDR3 is TGCGCCAGCAGTTATACGGGGGGGCTGAACACTGAAGCTTTCTTT. It codes for CASSYTGGLNTEAFF.

The chain is built from TRBV20-1 and TRBJ1-2; D is uncertain. V gave up 4 bases and J gave up 3 bases, with 6 bases separating them. The CDR3 covers 11 residues. Germline V CDR1 and CDR2: DFQATT, SNEGSKA (reference sequence). This chain's CDR3 is CSATGDYGYTF. The CDR3 nucleotides are TGCAGTGCTACCGGTGACTATGGCTACACCTTC.

This CDR3 is CASSAGLIGANVLTF. DNA for the CDR3: TGTGCCAGCAGTGCGGGCCTAATTGGGGCCAACGTCCTGACTTTC. V is TRBV6-4 and J is TRBJ2-6; D not certain. Trimming removed 4 bases from V and 3 bases from J, with 10 bases in between. The CDR3 runs to 15 residues. Germline V gene data show CDR1 as MRHNA and CDR2 as SNTAGT.

The chain links TRBV30 to TRBJ1-4, with D tentatively TRBD1 (5 bases). The CDR3 contains 15 residues. Looked up from germline, CDR1 is GTSNPN and CDR2 is SVGIG (reference sequence). V lost 2 bases and J lost 6, with 16 bases in between. CDR3 residues: CAWSPRGSLYEKLFF. Here the CDR3 DNA reads TGTGCCTGGAGTCCTCGGGGCAGCCTGTATGAAAAACTGTTTTTT.

This rearrangement joins TRBV4-1 to TRBJ2-7; TRBD1 or TRBD2 may be the D gene (5 bases each). Trimming shortened V by 1 base and J by 4 bases, and 17 bases separated the two germline ends. Germline values: CDR1 MGHRA, CDR2 YSYEKL. The CDR3 has 16 amino acids. The CDR3 region has the DNA TGCGCCAGCAGCCAAGTGCACCCGGGGCCCCAGTACGAGCAGTACTTC. Protein sequence: CASSQVHPGPQYEQYF.

Only one count was recorded for this clone. The chain is built from TRBV27 and TRBJ1-2, with no clear D. Germline V lookup: CDR1 MNHEY, CDR2 SMNVEV (reference sequence). V shed 5 bases and J shed 0 bases, with 13 bases lying between them. The CDR3 consists of 15 residues. The CDR3 region is CASSPRREPNYGYTF. Written as DNA, the CDR3 is TGTGCCAGCAGTCCTCGACGGGAACCTAACTATGGCTACACCTTC.

V is TRBV5-4 and J is TRBJ2-5, with 12 bases that match TRBD2. This CDR3 contains 15 residues. The V segment lost 3 bases and the J segment 5 bases; nucleotides outside the gene matches: 5. Germline CDR1 is SGHNT and CDR2 is YYREEE (reference sequence). CDR3: CASSSRTSGVETQYF. Written as DNA, the CDR3 is TGTGCCAGCAGCTCGCGGACTAGCGGGGTGGAGACCCAGTACTTC. Filled out from reference TRBV5-4 and TRBJ2-5, the complete variable domain reads ETGVTQSPTHLIKTRGQQVTLRCSSQSGHNTVSWYQQALGQGPQFIFQYYREEENGRGNFPPRFSGLQFPNYSSELNVNALELDDSALYLCASSSRTSGVETQYFGPGTRLLVL.

The V and J genes are TRBV5-6 and TRBJ2-5; TRBD1 matches 8 bases. Germline CDR1 SGHDT, CDR2 YYEEEE. This CDR3 region has 15 residues. Unmatched junction bases numbered 4, after V lost 1 base and J lost 2 bases. The CDR3 region is CASSLRDRPQETQYF. For the CDR3, the DNA is TGTGCCAGCAGCTTGAGGGACAGGCCTCAAGAGACCCAGTACTTC.

The chain recombines TRBV2 with TRBJ2-3; D perhaps matches TRBD2 (6 bases). CDR1 and CDR2 (germline): SNHLY, FYNNEI. CDR3 length: 15 amino acids. V was clipped by 4 bases and J by 2 bases, with 13 bases between them. For the CDR3, the DNA is TGTGCCAGCAGTGTTGGAGGGACGACCACAGATACGCAGTATTTT. Residues: CASSVGGTTTDTQYF.

The chain's CDR3 is CASRPLEESSYEQYF. Here the CDR3 DNA reads TGTGCCAGCAGACCACTGGAGGAAAGCTCCTACGAGCAGTACTTC. V gene TRBV27 combines with J gene TRBJ2-7; D is perhaps TRBD2 (5 bases). The V gene lost 6 bases and the J gene lost 0 bases, with 15 bases spanning the gap. There are 15 residues in the CDR3. Germline loops: CDR1 MNHEY, CDR2 SMNVEV (reference sequence).

The rearrangement joins TRBV7-6 to TRBJ2-5; the D gene could be TRBD1 or TRBD2 (7 bases each). CDR3 length: 15 residues. In germline, CDR1 is SGHVS, CDR2 FNYEAQ. V gave up 3 bases and J gave up 3 bases, with 14 bases separating them. Here the CDR3 DNA reads TGTGCCAGCAGCTTTGGGCAGGGGGGGAAAGAGACCCAGTACTTC. This codes for CASSFGQGGKETQYF.

J is TRBJ2-1 and V is TRBV4-2, with D uncertain. In germline, CDR1 is LGHNA, CDR2 YNFKEQ. Trimming took off 5 bases at V and 0 bases at J, with 14 bases between the two ends. The CDR3 totals 16 residues. CDR3 protein: CASSAETGSSYNEQFF. The CDR3 nucleotides are TGTGCCAGCAGCGCCGAGACCGGAAGCTCCTACAATGAGCAGTTCTTC.

This chain links TRBV6-5 with TRBJ1-2, with a possible D match to TRBD1 (5 bases). This CDR3 has 14 amino acids. Germline V gene lookup returns CDR1 MNHEY and CDR2 SVGAGI. Trimming took 0 bases from V and 3 from J, leaving 8 bases between them. The CDR3 region is CASSYSPTDYGYTF. As DNA, the CDR3 is TGTGCCAGCAGTTACTCCCCGACAGACTATGGCTACACCTTC.

The V call is TRBV14, the J call TRBJ2-2; TRBD2 might be the D (6 bases). There are 16 residues in the CDR3. Germline values: CDR1 SGHDN, CDR2 FVKESK. Trimming cost V 1 base and J 3 bases, with 12 bases left between them. The CDR3 nucleotides read TGTGCCAGCAGCCAAGGTCTAGTAGCGGACACCGGGGAGCTGTTTTTT. Encoded protein: CASSQGLVADTGELFF.

This clone is a singleton in its sample. The J gene is TRBJ2-1, the V gene TRBV4-3, with D tentatively TRBD2 (5 bases). V shed 2 bases and J shed 8 bases, with 19 bases lying between them. The V gene's germline CDR1 is LGHNA and CDR2 YSLEER. The CDR3 runs to 16 residues. Written as DNA, the CDR3 is TGCGCCAGCAGCCAAATCTGGGGTGGCGGGTGGGATGAGCAGTTCTTC. Its translation: CASSQIWGGGWDEQFF.

This clone was seen just once. This CDR3 reads CASYVGGGNSPLHF. The DNA of the CDR3 is TGTGCCAGCTACGTGGGGGGCGGCAATTCACCCCTCCACTTT. This chain joins TRBV2 and TRBJ1-6; tentative D call: TRBD1 (6 bases). The V gene lost 8 bases and the J gene lost 7 bases, with 15 bases spanning the gap. The CDR3 consists of 14 residues. The germline V gene has CDR1 SNHLY and CDR2 FYNNEI.

The J gene is TRBJ1-5, the V gene TRBV5-4, with 8 positions matching TRBD1. V lost 4 bases, J lost 2 bases, and 2 bases stayed unmatched. In germline, CDR1 is SGHNT, CDR2 YYREEE (reference sequence). The CDR3 covers 14 residues. The CDR3 sequence: CASSPGQGNQPQHF. The CDR3 bases are TGTGCCAGCAGCCCGGGACAGGGCAATCAGCCCCAGCATTTT.

This chain links TRBV6-5 with TRBJ2-3; maybe TRBD2 (7 bases). Germline V gene data show CDR1 as MNHEY and CDR2 as SVGAGI. V lost 5 bases to trimming and J lost 3 bases, with 15 bases between them. The CDR3 sequence is 15 residues long. CDR3 sequence: CASSHRAGATDTQYF. CDR3 DNA sequence: TGTGCCAGCAGTCACAGGGCGGGAGCGACAGATACGCAGTATTTT.